This T cell receptor (beta chain) came from a study of blood T cell repertoires in COVID-19. With V trimmed by 6 bases and J by 1 base, 13 bases remained unmatched. CDR1 and CDR2 from the germline V gene are DFQATT and SNEGSKA (reference sequence). CDR3 length: 16 residues. Here immunoSEQ multiplex PCR was the method, and the copy in TCRdb shows in-frame clones only, minus some. The table records 150,000 to 200,000 clones, roughly 82% of them present only once. In Cohort 3, a recovered donor had either two negative PCRs, clearance, or symptom resolution. The clonotype was recovered from a man aged 50 or older who had recovered from COVID-19. Material: PBMCs or T cells enriched from blood (not recorded which). The V call is TRBV20-1, the J call TRBJ1-1; the match to TRBD1 covers 8 bases. In nucleotides, the CDR3 is TGCAGTGCCAGTCCCGGGACAGGCCTCCCGAACACTGAAGCTTTCTTT. Its protein product is CSASPGTGLPNTEAFF.